These 20 T cell receptor beta chains originate from one sample sequenced in a study of blood T cells in healthy people across ages. Primers used in a second PCR of roughly 6 to 11 cycles were a sample-barcoded 5' primer and a J-beta primer mix. TCRdb reprocessed the 5' RACE reads via MiXCR and lists one record per CDR3 protein. There are about 1,400,000 distinct CDR3 sequences in the sample; 40% to 50% occur only once, and 7.9% lies in the top ten. The source material was blood. Receptors originate from a woman younger than 35 in good health.

Here the CDR3 reads CASSYRGVNTEAFF. The CDR3 DNA sequence: TGTGCCAGCAGCTACAGGGGAGTGAACACTGAAGCTTTCTTT. The J gene is TRBJ1-1, the V gene TRBV3-1, with 7 bases fitting TRBD1. This CDR3 comprises 14 residues. Germline V gene sequence: CDR1 LGHDT, CDR2 YNNKEL (reference sequence). V was clipped by 5 bases and J by 0 bases; unmatched bases: 3.

The chain combines TRBV20-1 with TRBJ1-2; TRBD1 aligns across 9 bases. The V gene end was trimmed by 8 bases and the J gene end by 4 bases; junction bases not matched to a gene: 8. CDR1 is DFQATT and CDR2 is SNEGSKA in the germline V gene (reference sequence). This CDR3 has 13 residues. The CDR3 sequence is CSSTTGGGYGYTF. In DNA, the CDR3 is TGCAGTTCAACAACAGGGGGCGGCTATGGCTACACCTTC.

Of note for this clonotype: The junction does not match germline at one end; this may be a read error. The V and J genes are TRBV6-1 and TRBJ1-6, with TRBD1 identical over 8 bases. The CDR3 has 15 amino acids. Per the germline V gene, CDR1 is MNHNS and CDR2 is SASEGT. CDR3 sequence reads: CASRVGTGYHSPLHF. The DNA for the CDR3 is TGTGCCAGCAGGGTAGGGACAGGCTATCATTCACCCCTCCACTTT.

The J gene is TRBJ2-3, the V gene TRBV20-1; 12 bases are shared with TRBD2. CDR1 is DFQATT, CDR2 SNEGSKA, per germline (reference sequence). J gave up 3 bases and V 0 bases, and 10 bases lay outside the gene matches. The length of the CDR3 is 18 residues. In DNA, the CDR3 is TGCAGTGCTAGAGATTCTAGCGGGAGGGCCACGGGGACAGATACGCAGTATTTT. Protein product: CSARDSSGRATGTDTQYF.

This clonotype was observed a handful of times. CDR3 sequence (DNA): TGTGCCATCAGCGGGACTAGCGGCCCACGGATACACGAGCAGTACTTC. Encoded protein: CAISGTSGPRIHEQYF. The V gene is TRBV10-3, the J gene TRBJ2-7; 11 bases fit TRBD2. Germline CDR1 ENHRY, CDR2 SYGVKD. The CDR3 has 16 residues. V lost 6 bases and J lost 5; bases outside the gene matches: 12.

This clonotype turned up a few times. The rearrangement links TRBV7-2 to TRBJ2-5; 9 nucleotides align to TRBD2. The CDR3 is 14 residues long. V dropped 6 bases and J dropped 5; count of bases not matched to a gene: 7. Germline V gene sequence: CDR1 SGHTA, CDR2 FQGNSA. The CDR3 DNA sequence: TGTGCCAGCAGTCCTAGCGGGATAAGGGAGACCCAGTACTTC. Amino acids: CASSPSGIRETQYF.

The rearrangement links TRBV6-6 to TRBJ2-1; a possible D gene is TRBD1 (6 bases). The germline gives CDR1 MNHNY, CDR2 SVGAGI (reference sequence). This CDR3 is 14 amino acids long. V shed 4 bases and J shed 9 bases, with 16 bases lying between them. CDR3 nucleotide sequence: TGTGCCAGCAGTTCTTTTCTACAGGGATCTGAGCAGTTCTTC. Residues: CASSSFLQGSEQFF.

This sequence joins TRBV19 and TRBJ2-1; D may be TRBD2 (6 bases). V lost 5 bases and J lost 4, with 15 bases in between. Germline CDR1 is LNHDA and CDR2 is SQIVND (reference sequence). The CDR3 spans 15 residues. CDR3 amino acids: CASSRGLRFYNEQFF. The CDR3 DNA is TGTGCCAGTAGTCGTGGACTACGATTTTACAATGAGCAGTTCTTC.

As regards this clonotype: This may be a read error, as it is one base from a much larger clone. J is TRBJ2-5 and V is TRBV27, with 12 bases that match TRBD2. The CDR3 is made up of 14 amino acids. V gave up 5 bases and J gave up 13 bases; unmatched junction bases: 11. Looked up from germline, CDR1 is MNHEY and CDR2 is SMNVEV (reference sequence). The CDR3 bases are TGTGCCAGCAGTCTGAGGACTAGCGGGACCGAGCGGTACTTC. This encodes CASSLRTSGTERYF.

J is TRBJ1-2 and V is TRBV7-8, with D unresolved. Trimming shortened V by 2 bases and J by 6 bases, and 16 bases separated the two germline ends. This CDR3 spans 15 amino acids. CDR1 is SGHVS and CDR2 is FQNEAQ in the germline V gene. CDR3 protein: CASSLPAASSHGYTF. CDR3 nucleotides: TGTGCCAGCAGCTTACCAGCAGCAAGCAGCCATGGCTACACCTTC. The whole variable domain, filled in from reference TRBV7-8 and TRBJ1-2, reads GAGVSQSPRYKVAKRGQDVALRCDPISGHVSLFWYQQALGQGPEFLTYFQNEAQLDKSGLPSDRFFAERPEGSVSTLKIQRTQQEDSAVYLCASSLPAASSHGYTFGSGTRLTVV.

V is TRBV20-1 and J is TRBJ2-1; 9 bases line up with TRBD2. V lost 8 bases and J lost 0; bases outside the gene matches: 5. The CDR3 sequence is 14 residues long. Germline V CDR1 and CDR2: DFQATT, SNEGSKA (reference sequence). CDR3 in amino acids: CSPRSGSSYNEQFF. CDR3 sequence (DNA): TGCAGTCCCCGTAGCGGGAGCTCCTACAATGAGCAGTTCTTC.

The chain has TRBV11-2 and TRBJ2-1; a weak D match, TRBD2 (6 bases). This CDR3 region has 15 residues. V dropped 1 base and J dropped 5 bases, with 12 bases sitting between them. Germline assignment: CDR1 SGHAT and CDR2 FQNNGV. Written as DNA, the CDR3 is TGTGCCAGCAGCTTAGTGGGAATAGCGGACAATGAGCAGTTCTTC. It codes for CASSLVGIADNEQFF.

This clonotype has just a few counts. The chain couples TRBV6-5 to TRBJ2-7; 12 positions match TRBD2. The CDR3 is made up of 15 amino acids. From germline, CDR1 is MNHEY and CDR2 SVGAGI. V trimming: 5 bases; J trimming: 4 bases; junction bases outside the gene matches: 6. The CDR3 coding sequence is TGTGCCAGCAGTACCGAACTAGCGGGAGGTTACGAGCAGTACTTC. Amino acids: CASSTELAGGYEQYF.

Comments on this clonotype: A read error may produce the germline difference seen at one junction end. This chain links TRBV15 with TRBJ2-5; D unresolved. CDR1 LNHNV and CDR2 YYDKDF come from the germline V gene (reference sequence). The CDR3 spans 13 residues. As DNA, the CDR3 is TGTGCCGCCAGCACAGCCCCAACGGAGACCCAGTACTTC. Encoded protein: CAASTAPTETQYF.

The table lists this clonotype with a few counts. The rearrangement links TRBV7-9 to TRBJ2-1; TRBD2 might be the D (5 bases). Germline assignment: CDR1 SEHNR and CDR2 FQNEAQ (reference sequence). CDR3 length equals 13 residues. Trimming took 8 bases from V and 5 from J, leaving 13 bases between them. The CDR3 loop reads CASWEATNNEQFF. The CDR3 DNA is TGTGCCAGCTGGGAAGCGACTAACAATGAGCAGTTCTTC.

The sample holds a few counts of this clonotype. This chain uses TRBV18 with TRBJ2-1; 8 bases are a match to TRBD2. CDR1 is KGHSH, CDR2 LQKENI, per germline. This CDR3 has 16 amino acids. V shed 0 bases and J 3 bases; nucleotides not matched to a gene: 4. CDR3 residues: CASSPPGAGGYNEQFF. The DNA of the CDR3 is TGTGCCAGCTCACCACCGGGCGCGGGGGGCTACAATGAGCAGTTCTTC.

V is TRBV7-2 and J is TRBJ1-2; no firm D call. This CDR3 has 13 residues. With 1 base removed from V and 2 bases from J, the gap between germline ends came to 5 bases. Germline-derived CDR1 and CDR2 are SGHTA and FQGNSA. The CDR3 DNA is TGTGCCAGCAGCTTAGACGAGAACTATGGCTACACCTTC. Protein sequence: CASSLDENYGYTF.

The chain links TRBV5-1 to TRBJ1-2; TRBD1 is a possible D gene (6 bases). This CDR3 comprises 14 residues. Deletions cut 7 bases from V and 4 bases from J, with 17 bases between. In germline, CDR1 is SGHRS, CDR2 YFSETQ. The DNA for the CDR3 is TGCGCCAGCGTGGTTGGCCAGGGGATCTATGGCTACACCTTC. It yields the protein CASVVGQGIYGYTF.

The rearrangement joins TRBV2 to TRBJ2-1; D gene unclear. CDR3 length: 14 amino acids. With 8 bases removed from V and 8 bases from J, the gap between germline ends came to 19 bases. Looked up from germline, CDR1 is SNHLY and CDR2 is FYNNEI. The CDR3 nucleotides are TGTGCCAGCTCGAAGGTGGGATCTCGCTATGAGCAGTTCTTC. Translating it yields CASSKVGSRYEQFF.

The chain has TRBV14 and TRBJ1-2, with a possible D match to TRBD1 (5 bases). V was shortened by 1 base and J by 7 bases, with 10 bases between the two germline ends. Germline V CDR1 and CDR2: SGHDN, FVKESK. The CDR3 loop spans 13 amino acids. As DNA, the CDR3 is TGTGCCAGCAGCCAAGTAGAAGGGGCTGGCTACACCTTC. This translates into CASSQVEGAGYTF.